This is a list of T cell receptor beta chains from one sample in a study of pediatric ulcerative colitis. The data were produced by immunoSEQ multiplex PCR, yet TCRdb's version contains in-frame clones alone and is incomplete. The sample holds about 36,000 clones; roughly 73% are singletons and the top ten take around 0.7%. Material for sequencing was gut tissue. The origin of the receptors is a boy aged 5-17 years with moderate ulcerative colitis. CDR3s include the opening cysteine and the closing phenylalanine or tryptophan. D genes are given only for firm matches. Rows give clone size only sometimes, using once, few, many, or a class for an expanded clone.

>-|TRBJ2-2|TRBV4-1|-
CASSQEAPANTGELFF
TGCGCCAGCAGCCAAGAAGCCCCAGCGAACACCGGGGAGCTGTTTTTT
>few|TRBJ2-7|TRBV7-9|TRBD2
CASSSTSATYEQYF
TGTGCCAGCAGCTCCACTAGCGCTACCTACGAGCAGTACTTC
>-|TRBJ1-3|TRBV15|-
CATHRPPGNTIYF
TGTGCCACCCACAGGCCACCTGGAAACACCATATATTTT
>-|TRBJ2-1|TRBV29-1|TRBD1
CSAGQGGDEQFF
TGCAGCGCAGGACAGGGTGGGGATGAGCAGTTCTTC
>-|TRBJ2-1|TRBV15|-
CATRPARLMGGDEQFF
TGTGCCACCAGGCCTGCCCGGCTAATGGGTGGCGATGAGCAGTTCTTC
>-|TRBJ1-2|TRBV6-1|TRBD1
CASSEADRYGYTF
TGTGCCAGCAGTGAAGCGGACAGGTATGGCTACACCTTC
>-|TRBJ2-7|TRBV25-1|-
CASSDERERTYEQYF
TGTGCCAGCAGTGACGAACGGGAGCGCACCTACGAGCAGTACTTC
>-|TRBJ1-1|TRBV10-2|TRBD1
CASTYDRVAAEAFF
TGCGCCAGCACCTACGACAGGGTTGCTGCTGAAGCTTTCTTT
>-|TRBJ1-1|TRBV7-9|-
CASSFEGNTEAFF
TGTGCCAGCAGCTTTGAAGGGAACACTGAAGCTTTCTTT
>-|TRBJ2-3|TRBV14|-
CASGLGTDTQYF
TGTGCCAGCGGGCTGGGCACAGATACGCAGTATTTT
>few|TRBJ2-7|TRBV6-5|TRBD2
CASSRGIAGSYEQYF
TGTGCCAGCAGCCGCGGGATAGCGGGGTCCTACGAGCAGTACTTC
>-|TRBJ2-2|TRBV10-2|TRBD2
CASSRLAGKRTGELFF
TGCGCCAGCAGCCGGCTAGCGGGAAAGAGAACCGGGGAGCTGTTTTTT
>-|TRBJ2-1|TRBV5-4|-
CASSTPRGSYNEQFF
TGTGCCAGCAGCACCCCCCGGGGCAGTTACAATGAGCAGTTCTTC
>medium-sized|TRBJ2-7|TRBV7-3|-
CASSPQGREEQYF
TGTGCCAGCAGCCCGCAGGGGCGGGAGGAGCAGTACTTC
>-|TRBJ1-2|TRBV4-1|-
CASSQGPGLVYGYTF
TGCGCCAGCAGCCAAGGTCCGGGGCTCGTGTATGGCTACACCTTC
>-|TRBJ1-1|TRBV14|-
CASSQSIAWGTEAFF
TGTGCCAGCAGCCAGTCTATAGCCTGGGGCACTGAAGCTTTCTTT
>-|TRBJ2-5|TRBV5-4|-
CASSLGQEEETQYF
TGTGCCAGCAGCTTGGGGCAAGAGGAAGAGACCCAGTACTTC
>-|TRBJ2-3|TRBV4-1|TRBD2
CASSQEPSGGPIDTQYF
TGCGCCAGCAGCCAAGAACCCAGCGGGGGGCCGATAGATACGCAGTATTTT
>-|TRBJ1-4|TRBV7-2|-
CASSLDRVSTNEKLFF
TGTGCCAGCAGCTTAGACAGGGTGTCGACTAATGAAAAACTGTTTTTT
>-|TRBJ2-1|TRBV11-3|TRBD2
CASGGRGTSENYNEQFF
TGTGCCAGTGGGGGAAGAGGGACTAGCGAAAATTACAATGAGCAGTTCTTC
>medium-sized|TRBJ2-7|TRBV5-1|-
CASSLDGRRLSYEQYF
TGCGCCAGCAGCCTGGACGGACGGCGACTCTCCTACGAGCAGTACTTC
>-|TRBJ1-2|TRBV7-2|-
CASSLRSTDHYGYTF
TGTGCCAGCAGCTTAAGGTCGACAGACCACTATGGCTACACCTTC
>-|TRBJ2-1|TRBV10-2|TRBD2
CASSALGLASNEQFF
TGCGCCAGCAGCGCCCTCGGACTAGCTTCTAATGAGCAGTTCTTC
>-|TRBJ2-3|TRBV6-1|TRBD2
CASRNPRTSIDTQYF
TGTGCCAGCAGGAATCCCCGGACTAGCATAGATACGCAGTATTTT
>-|TRBJ1-3|TRBV30|-
CAWSAMAASGNTIYF
TGTGCCTGGAGCGCTATGGCAGCCTCTGGAAACACCATATATTTT
>-|TRBJ2-2|TRBV30|TRBD2
CACPRLAGSLANTGELFF
TGTGCCTGCCCAAGACTAGCGGGCAGCCTCGCGAACACCGGGGAGCTGTTTTTT
>once|TRBJ2-3|TRBV9|TRBD2
CASSAHLAGHGDTQYF
TGTGCCAGCAGCGCCCATCTAGCGGGACATGGAGATACGCAGTATTTT
>once|TRBJ1-2|TRBV5-1|-
CASSLGVMRGYTF
TGCGCCAGCTCGTTAGGGGTTATGCGAGGCTACACCTTC
>-|TRBJ2-5|TRBV9|TRBD2
CASSASGGVETQYF
TGTGCCAGCAGCGCTAGCGGGGGGGTGGAGACCCAGTACTTC
>-|TRBJ1-1|TRBV9|TRBD1
CASSAYGQGNTEAFF
TGTGCCAGCAGCGCCTACGGACAGGGGAACACTGAAGCTTTCTTT
>-|TRBJ1-2|TRBV5-1|-
CASSLEGRVDGYTF
TGCGCCAGCAGCTTGGAAGGCAGGGTGGATGGCTACACCTTC
>-|TRBJ1-3|TRBV5-4|-
CASSLAQQGGNTIYF
TGTGCCAGCAGCTTGGCACAACAGGGCGGAAACACCATATATTTT
>-|TRBJ2-1|TRBV10-3|-
CAISDYPQFDNEQFF
TGTGCCATCAGTGATTATCCGCAGTTTGACAATGAGCAGTTCTTC
>once|TRBJ1-4|TRBV25-1|-
CASRVSGSEKLFF
TGTGCCAGCAGGGTCAGCGGGAGTGAAAAACTGTTTTTT
>-|TRBJ1-2|TRBV7-9|-
CASSTSYGYTF
TGTGCCAGCAGTACCTCTTATGGCTACACCTTC